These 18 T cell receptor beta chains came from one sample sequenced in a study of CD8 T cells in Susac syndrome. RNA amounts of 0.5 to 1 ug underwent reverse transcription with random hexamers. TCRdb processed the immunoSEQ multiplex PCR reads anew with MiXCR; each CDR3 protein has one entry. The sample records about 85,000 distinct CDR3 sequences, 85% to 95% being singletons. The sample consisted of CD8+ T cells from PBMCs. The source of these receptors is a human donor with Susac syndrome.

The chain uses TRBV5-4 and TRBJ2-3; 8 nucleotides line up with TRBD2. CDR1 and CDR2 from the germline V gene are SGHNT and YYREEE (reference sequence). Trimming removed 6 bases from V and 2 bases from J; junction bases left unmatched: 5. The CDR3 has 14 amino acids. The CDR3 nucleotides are TGTGCCAGCACTAGCGGGTCCCTCACAGATACGCAGTATTTT. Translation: CASTSGSLTDTQYF.

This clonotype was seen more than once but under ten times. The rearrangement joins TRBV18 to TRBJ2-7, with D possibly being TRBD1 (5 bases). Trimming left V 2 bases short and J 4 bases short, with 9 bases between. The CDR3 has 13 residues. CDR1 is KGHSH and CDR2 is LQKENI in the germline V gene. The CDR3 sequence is CASSPGRVYEQYF. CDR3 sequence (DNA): TGTGCCAGCTCACCAGGCAGGGTGTACGAGCAGTACTTC.

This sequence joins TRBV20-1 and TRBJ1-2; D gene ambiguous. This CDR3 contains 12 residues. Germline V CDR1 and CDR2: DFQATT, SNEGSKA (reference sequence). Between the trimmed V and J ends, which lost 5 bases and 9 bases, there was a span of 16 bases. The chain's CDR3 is CSASTSEVSYTF. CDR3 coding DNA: TGCAGTGCTTCGACCTCAGAAGTTAGCTACACCTTC.

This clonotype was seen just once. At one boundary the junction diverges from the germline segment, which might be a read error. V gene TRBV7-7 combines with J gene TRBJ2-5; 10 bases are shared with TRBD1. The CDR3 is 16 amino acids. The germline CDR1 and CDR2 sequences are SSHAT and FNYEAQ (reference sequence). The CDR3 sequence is CASSFGRQGAGETQYF. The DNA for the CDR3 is TGTGCTAGCAGCTTCGGAAGACAGGGGGCCGGGGAGACCCAGTACTTC.

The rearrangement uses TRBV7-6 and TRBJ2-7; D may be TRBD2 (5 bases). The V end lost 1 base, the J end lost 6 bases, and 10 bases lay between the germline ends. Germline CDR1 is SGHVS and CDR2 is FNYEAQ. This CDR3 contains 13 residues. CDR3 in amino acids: CASSLEAGIEQYF. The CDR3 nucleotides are TGTGCCAGCAGCTTAGAAGCCGGGATCGAGCAGTACTTC.

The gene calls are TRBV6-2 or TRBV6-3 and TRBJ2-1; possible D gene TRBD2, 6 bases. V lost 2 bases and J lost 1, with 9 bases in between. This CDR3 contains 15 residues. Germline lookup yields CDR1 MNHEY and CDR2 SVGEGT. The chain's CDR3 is CASSYPGLSYNEQFF. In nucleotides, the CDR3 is TGTGCCAGCAGTTACCCCGGACTATCCTACAATGAGCAGTTCTTC.

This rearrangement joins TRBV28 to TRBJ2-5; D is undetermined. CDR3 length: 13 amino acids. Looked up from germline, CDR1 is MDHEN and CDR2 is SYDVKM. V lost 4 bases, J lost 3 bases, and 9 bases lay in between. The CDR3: CASSSDWEETQYF. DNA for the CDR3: TGTGCCAGCAGTTCCGACTGGGAAGAGACCCAGTACTTC.

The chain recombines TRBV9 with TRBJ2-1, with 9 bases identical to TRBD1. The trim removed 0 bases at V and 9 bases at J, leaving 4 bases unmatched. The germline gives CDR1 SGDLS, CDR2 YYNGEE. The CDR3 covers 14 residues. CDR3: CASSVGDRVGEQFF. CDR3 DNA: TGTGCCAGCAGCGTAGGGGACAGGGTTGGTGAGCAGTTCTTC.

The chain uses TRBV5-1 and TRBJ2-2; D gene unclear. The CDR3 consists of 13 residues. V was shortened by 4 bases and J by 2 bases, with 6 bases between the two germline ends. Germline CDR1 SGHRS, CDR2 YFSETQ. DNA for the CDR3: TGCGCCAGCAGCCCCGAAAACACCGGGGAGCTGTTTTTT. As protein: CASSPENTGELFF.

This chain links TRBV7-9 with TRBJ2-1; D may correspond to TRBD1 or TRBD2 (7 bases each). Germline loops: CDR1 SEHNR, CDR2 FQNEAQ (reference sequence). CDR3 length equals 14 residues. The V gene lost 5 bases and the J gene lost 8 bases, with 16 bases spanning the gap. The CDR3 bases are TGTGCCAGCAGCCCCTCGGGAGGACAGGATGAGCAGTTCTTC. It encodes CASSPSGGQDEQFF. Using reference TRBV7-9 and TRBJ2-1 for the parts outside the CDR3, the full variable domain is DTGVSQNPRHKITKRGQNVTFRCDPISEHNRLYWYRQTLGQGPEFLTYFQNEAQLEKSRLLSDRFSAERPKGSFSTLEIQRTEQGDSAMYLCASSPSGGQDEQFFGPGTRLTVL.

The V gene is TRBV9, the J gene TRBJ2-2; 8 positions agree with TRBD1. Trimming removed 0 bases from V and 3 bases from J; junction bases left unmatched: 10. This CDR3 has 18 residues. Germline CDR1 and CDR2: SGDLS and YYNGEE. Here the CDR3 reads CASSVATGQVLDTGELFF. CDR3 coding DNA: TGTGCCAGCAGCGTAGCTACGGGACAGGTCCTAGACACCGGGGAGCTGTTTTTT.

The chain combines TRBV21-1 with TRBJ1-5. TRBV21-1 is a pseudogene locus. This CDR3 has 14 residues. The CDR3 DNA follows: TGTGCCAGCAGCAAAATTCGGATCAATCAGCCCCAGCATTTT. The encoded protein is CASSKIRINQPQHF.

CDR3 sequence reads: CASSEYQEAFF. The CDR3, as DNA: TGTGCCAGCAGCGAGTATCAAGAAGCTTTCTTT. This chain connects TRBV2 to TRBJ1-1; no clear D. V was shortened by 6 bases and J by 8 bases, with 10 bases between the two germline ends. CDR1 and CDR2 (germline): SNHLY, FYNNEI. The CDR3 is 11 residues long. The full variable domain, its missing parts supplied by reference TRBV2 and TRBJ1-1, is EPEVTQTPSHQVTQMGQEVILRCVPISNHLYFYWYRQILGQKVEFLVSFYNNEISEKSEIFDDQFSVERPDGSNFTLKIRSTKLEDSAMYFCASSEYQEAFFGQGTRLTVV.

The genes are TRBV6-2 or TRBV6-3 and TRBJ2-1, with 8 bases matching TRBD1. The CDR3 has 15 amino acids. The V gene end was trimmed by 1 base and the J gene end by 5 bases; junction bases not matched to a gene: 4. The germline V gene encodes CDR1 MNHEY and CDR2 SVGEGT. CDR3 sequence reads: CASSYWTGTHNEQFF. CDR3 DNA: TGTGCCAGCAGTTACTGGACAGGGACCCACAATGAGCAGTTCTTC.

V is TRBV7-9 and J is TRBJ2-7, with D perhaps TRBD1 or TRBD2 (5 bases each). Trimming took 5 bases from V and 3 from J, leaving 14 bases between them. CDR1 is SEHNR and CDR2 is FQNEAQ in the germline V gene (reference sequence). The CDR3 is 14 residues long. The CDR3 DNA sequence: TGTGCCAGCAGCCAGAATTGGGGGATCTACGAGCAGTACTTC. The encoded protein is CASSQNWGIYEQYF.

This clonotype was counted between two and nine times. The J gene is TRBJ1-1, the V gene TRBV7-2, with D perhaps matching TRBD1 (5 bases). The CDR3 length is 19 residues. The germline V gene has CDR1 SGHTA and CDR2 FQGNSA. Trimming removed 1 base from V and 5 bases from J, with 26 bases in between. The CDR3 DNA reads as TGTGCCAGCAGCTTAGGTCAGGAAGGCGACAGCGGGCGTGAGACTGAAGCTTTCTTT. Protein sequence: CASSLGQEGDSGRETEAFF.

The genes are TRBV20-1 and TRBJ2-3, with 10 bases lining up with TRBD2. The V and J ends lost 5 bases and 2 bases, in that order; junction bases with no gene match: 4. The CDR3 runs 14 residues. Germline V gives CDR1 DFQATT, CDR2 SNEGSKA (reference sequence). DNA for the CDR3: TGCAGTGCTTGGACTAGCGGACACACAGATACGCAGTATTTT. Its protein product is CSAWTSGHTDTQYF.

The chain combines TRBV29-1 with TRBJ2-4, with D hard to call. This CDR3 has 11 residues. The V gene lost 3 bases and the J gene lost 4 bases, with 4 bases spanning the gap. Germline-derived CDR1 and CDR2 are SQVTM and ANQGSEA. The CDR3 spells CSVDTKNIQYF. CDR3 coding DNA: TGCAGCGTTGACACGAAAAACATTCAGTACTTC.